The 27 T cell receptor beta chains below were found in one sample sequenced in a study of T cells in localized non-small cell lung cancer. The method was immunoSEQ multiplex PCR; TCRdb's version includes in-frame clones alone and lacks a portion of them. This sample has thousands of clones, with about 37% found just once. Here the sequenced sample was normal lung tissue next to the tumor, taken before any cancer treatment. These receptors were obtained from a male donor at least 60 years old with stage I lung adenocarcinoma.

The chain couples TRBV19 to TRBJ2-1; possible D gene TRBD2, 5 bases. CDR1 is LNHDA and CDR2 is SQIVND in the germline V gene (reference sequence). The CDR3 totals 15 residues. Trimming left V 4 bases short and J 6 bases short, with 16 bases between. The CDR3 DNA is TGTGCCAGTAGTAAAAGGCCGGAGGAAGCCAATGAGCAGTTCTTC. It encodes CASSKRPEEANEQFF.

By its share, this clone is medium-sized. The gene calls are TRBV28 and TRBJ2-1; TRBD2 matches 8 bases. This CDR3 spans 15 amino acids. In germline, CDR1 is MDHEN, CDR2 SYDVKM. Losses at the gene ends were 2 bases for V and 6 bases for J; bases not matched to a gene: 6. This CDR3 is CASSLELAALNEQFF. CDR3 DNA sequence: TGTGCCAGCAGTTTAGAACTAGCGGCCCTCAATGAGCAGTTCTTC.

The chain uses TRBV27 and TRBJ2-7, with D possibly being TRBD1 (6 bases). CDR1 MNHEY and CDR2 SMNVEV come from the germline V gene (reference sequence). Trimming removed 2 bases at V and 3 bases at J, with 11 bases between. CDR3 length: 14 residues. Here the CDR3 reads CASSLTRDNYEQYF. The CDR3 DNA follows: TGTGCCAGCAGTTTAACCCGGGACAACTACGAGCAGTACTTC.

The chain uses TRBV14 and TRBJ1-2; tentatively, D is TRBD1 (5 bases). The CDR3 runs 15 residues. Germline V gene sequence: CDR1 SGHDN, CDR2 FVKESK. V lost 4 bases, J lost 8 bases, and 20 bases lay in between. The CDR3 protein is CASSRTGASLVGYTF. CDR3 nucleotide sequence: TGTGCCAGCAGCCGCACCGGGGCCAGCCTAGTCGGCTACACCTTC.

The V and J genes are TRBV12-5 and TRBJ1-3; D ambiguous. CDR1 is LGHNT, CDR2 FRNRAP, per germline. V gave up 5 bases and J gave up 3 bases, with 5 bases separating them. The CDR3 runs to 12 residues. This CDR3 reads CASGRNGNTIYF. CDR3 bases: TGTGCTAGTGGTCGTAATGGAAACACCATATATTTT.

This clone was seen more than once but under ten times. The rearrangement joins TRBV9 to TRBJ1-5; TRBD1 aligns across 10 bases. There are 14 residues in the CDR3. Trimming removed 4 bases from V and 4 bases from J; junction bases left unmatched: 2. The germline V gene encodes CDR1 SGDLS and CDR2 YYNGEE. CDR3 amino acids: CASSLDRGNQPQHF. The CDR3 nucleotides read TGTGCCAGCAGCTTGGACAGGGGGAATCAGCCCCAGCATTTT.

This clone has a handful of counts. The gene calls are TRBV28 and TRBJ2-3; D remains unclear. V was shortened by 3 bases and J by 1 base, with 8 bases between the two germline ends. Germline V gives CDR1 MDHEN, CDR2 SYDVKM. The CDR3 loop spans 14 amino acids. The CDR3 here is CASSFLSGTDTQYF. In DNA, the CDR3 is TGTGCCAGCAGTTTCCTATCGGGCACAGATACGCAGTATTTT.

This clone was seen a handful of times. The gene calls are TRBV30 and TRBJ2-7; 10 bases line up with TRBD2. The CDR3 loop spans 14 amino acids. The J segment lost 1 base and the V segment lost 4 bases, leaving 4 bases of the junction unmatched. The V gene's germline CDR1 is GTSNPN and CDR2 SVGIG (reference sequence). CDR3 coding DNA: TGTGCCTGGAAGGTAGCGGGAGGTTCCTACGAGCAGTACTTC. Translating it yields CAWKVAGGSYEQYF.

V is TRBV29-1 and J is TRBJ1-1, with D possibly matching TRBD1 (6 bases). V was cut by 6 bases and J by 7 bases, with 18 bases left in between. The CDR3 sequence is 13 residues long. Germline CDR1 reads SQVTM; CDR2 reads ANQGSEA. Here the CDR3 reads CSVAISRGIEAFF. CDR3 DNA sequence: TGCAGCGTGGCAATTTCTAGGGGGATTGAAGCTTTCTTT.

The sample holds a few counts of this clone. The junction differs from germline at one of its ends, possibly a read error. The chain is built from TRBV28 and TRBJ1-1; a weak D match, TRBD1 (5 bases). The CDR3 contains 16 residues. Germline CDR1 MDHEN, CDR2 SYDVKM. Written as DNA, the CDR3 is TGTGCCAGCAACGCTCCGGGACGGGGCTATGGTACTGAAGCTTTTTTT. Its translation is CASNAPGRGYGTEAFF. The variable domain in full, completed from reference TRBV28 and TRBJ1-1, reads DVKVTQSSRYLVKRTGEKVFLECVQDMDHENMFWYRQDPGLGLRLIYFSYDVKMKEKGDIPEGYSVSREKKERFSLILESASTNQTSMYLCASNAPGRGYGTEAFFGQGTRLTVV.

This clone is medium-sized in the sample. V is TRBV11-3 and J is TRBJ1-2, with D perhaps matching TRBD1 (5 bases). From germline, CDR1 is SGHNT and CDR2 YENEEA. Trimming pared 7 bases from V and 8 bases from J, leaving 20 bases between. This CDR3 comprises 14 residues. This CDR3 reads CASTNGGESSGYTF. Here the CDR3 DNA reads TGTGCCAGCACCAATGGAGGGGAGTCCAGCGGCTACACCTTC.

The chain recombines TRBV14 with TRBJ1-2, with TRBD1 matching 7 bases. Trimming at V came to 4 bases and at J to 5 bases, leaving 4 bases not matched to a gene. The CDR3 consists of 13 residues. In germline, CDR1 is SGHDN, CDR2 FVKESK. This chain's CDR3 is CASSRDSLYGYTF. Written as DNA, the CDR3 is TGTGCCAGCAGCCGGGACAGCTTATATGGCTACACCTTC.

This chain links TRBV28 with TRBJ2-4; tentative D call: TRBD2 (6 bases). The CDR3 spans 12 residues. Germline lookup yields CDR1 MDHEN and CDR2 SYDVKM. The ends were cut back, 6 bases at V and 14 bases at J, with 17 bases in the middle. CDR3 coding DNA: TGTGCCAGCAGCTCGGAGGGAGGAAACGAGTACTTC. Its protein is CASSSEGGNEYF. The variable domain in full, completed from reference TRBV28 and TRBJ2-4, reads DVKVTQSSRYLVKRTGEKVFLECVQDMDHENMFWYRQDPGLGLRLIYFSYDVKMKEKGDIPEGYSVSREKKERFSLILESASTNQTSMYLCASSSEGGNEYFGAGTRLSVL.

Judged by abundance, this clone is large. The CDR3 DNA is TGTGCCAGCAGCTCCTTTGGGGGAGAGGAGCAAGAGACCCAGTACTTC. Amino acid sequence: CASSSFGGEEQETQYF. The gene calls are TRBV11-3 and TRBJ2-5; the D call may be TRBD1 or TRBD2 (5 bases each). The V gene's germline CDR1 is SGHNT and CDR2 YENEEA. With 4 bases removed from V and 2 bases from J, the gap between germline ends came to 17 bases. The CDR3 is made up of 16 amino acids.

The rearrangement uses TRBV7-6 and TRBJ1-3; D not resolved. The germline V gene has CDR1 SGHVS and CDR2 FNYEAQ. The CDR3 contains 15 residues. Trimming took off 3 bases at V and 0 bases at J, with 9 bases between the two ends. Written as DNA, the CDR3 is TGTGCCAGCAGCTTGGGGTCCAGCTCTGGAAACACCATATATTTT. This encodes CASSLGSSSGNTIYF. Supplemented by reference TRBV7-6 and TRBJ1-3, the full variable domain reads GAGVSQSPRYKVTKRGQDVALRCDPISGHVSLYWYRQALGQGPEFLTYFNYEAQQDKSGLPNDRFSAERPEGSISTLTIQRTEQRDSAMYRCASSLGSSSGNTIYFGEGSWLTVV.

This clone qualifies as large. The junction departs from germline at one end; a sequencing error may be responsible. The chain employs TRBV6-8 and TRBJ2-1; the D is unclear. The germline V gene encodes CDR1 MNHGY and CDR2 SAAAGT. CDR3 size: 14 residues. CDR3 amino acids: CASSDSSPANEQFF. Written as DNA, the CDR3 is TGTGCCAGCAGTGACTCGAGTCCGGCCAATGAGCAGTTCTTC.

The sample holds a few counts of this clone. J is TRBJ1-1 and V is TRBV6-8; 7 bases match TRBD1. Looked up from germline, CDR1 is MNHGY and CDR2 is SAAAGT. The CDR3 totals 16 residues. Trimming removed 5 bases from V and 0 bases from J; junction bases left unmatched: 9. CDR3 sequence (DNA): TGTGCCAGCAGTAAGGGGGCAAATAAAATGAACACTGAAGCTTTCTTT. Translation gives CASSKGANKMNTEAFF.

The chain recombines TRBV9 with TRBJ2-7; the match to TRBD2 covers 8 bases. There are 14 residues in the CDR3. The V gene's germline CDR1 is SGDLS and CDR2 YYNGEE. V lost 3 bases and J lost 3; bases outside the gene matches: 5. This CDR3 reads CASSARTSGYEQYF. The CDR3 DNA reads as TGTGCCAGCAGCGCCAGAACTAGCGGCTACGAGCAGTACTTC.

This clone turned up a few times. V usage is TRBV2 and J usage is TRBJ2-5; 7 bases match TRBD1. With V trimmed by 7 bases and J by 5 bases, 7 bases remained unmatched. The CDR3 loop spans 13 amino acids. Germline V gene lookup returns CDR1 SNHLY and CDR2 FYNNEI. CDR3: CASKRGQGETQYF. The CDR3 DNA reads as TGTGCCAGCAAGAGGGGGCAGGGTGAGACCCAGTACTTC.

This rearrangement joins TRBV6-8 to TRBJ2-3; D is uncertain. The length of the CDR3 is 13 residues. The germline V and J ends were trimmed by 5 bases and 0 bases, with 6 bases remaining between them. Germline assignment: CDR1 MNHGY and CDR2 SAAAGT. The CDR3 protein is CASSDGSTDTQYF. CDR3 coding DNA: TGTGCCAGCAGTGACGGCAGCACAGATACGCAGTATTTT.

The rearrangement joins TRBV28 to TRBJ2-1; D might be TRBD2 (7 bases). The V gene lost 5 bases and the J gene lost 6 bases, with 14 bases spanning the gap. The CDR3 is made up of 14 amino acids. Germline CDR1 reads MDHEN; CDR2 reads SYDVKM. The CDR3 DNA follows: TGTGCCAGCAGTCAGGCGGGGGCCGGCAATGAGCAGTTCTTC. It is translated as CASSQAGAGNEQFF.

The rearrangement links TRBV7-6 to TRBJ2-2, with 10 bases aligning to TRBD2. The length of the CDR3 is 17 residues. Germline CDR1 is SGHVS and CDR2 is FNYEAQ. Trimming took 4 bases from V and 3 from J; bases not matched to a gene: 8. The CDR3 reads CASSSLPGLADTGELFF. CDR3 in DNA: TGTGCCAGCAGCTCCTTACCCGGACTAGCGGACACCGGGGAGCTGTTTTTT.

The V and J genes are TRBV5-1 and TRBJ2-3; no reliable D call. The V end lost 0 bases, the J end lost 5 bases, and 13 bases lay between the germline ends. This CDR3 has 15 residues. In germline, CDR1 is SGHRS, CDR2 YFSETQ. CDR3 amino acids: CASSLVFQGRDTQYF. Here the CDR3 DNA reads TGCGCCAGCAGCTTGGTTTTTCAAGGTAGAGATACGCAGTATTTT.

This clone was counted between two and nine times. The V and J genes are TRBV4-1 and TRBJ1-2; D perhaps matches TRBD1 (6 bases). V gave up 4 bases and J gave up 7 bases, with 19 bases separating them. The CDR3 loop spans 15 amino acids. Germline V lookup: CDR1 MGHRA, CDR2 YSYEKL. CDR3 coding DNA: TGCGCCAGCAGCCGGGCCTCCGGGGGCGGAGGTGGCTACACCTTC. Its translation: CASSRASGGGGGYTF.

The CDR3, as DNA: TGTGCCAGTATAAGAGGGACTGGAGCCTCTGGAAACACCATATATTTT. Its protein is CASIRGTGASGNTIYF. This chain uses TRBV19 with TRBJ1-3; weak D call: TRBD1 (5 bases). The germline gives CDR1 LNHDA, CDR2 SQIVND (reference sequence). Trimming took 7 bases from V and 0 from J, leaving 16 bases between them. This CDR3 is 16 amino acids long.

The CDR3 region is CASSLLLGAGYEQYF. In DNA form, the CDR3 reads TGTGCCAGCAGCTTACTTTTGGGGGCAGGCTACGAGCAGTACTTC. V gene TRBV11-3 combines with J gene TRBJ2-7; tentatively, D is TRBD1 (6 bases). In germline, CDR1 is SGHNT, CDR2 YENEEA. Trimming took off 2 bases at V and 3 bases at J, with 14 bases between the two ends. There are 15 residues in the CDR3. Looking up the rest from reference TRBV11-3 and TRBJ2-7 gives the full variable domain: EAGVVQSPRYKIIEKKQPVAFWCNPISGHNTLYWYLQNLGQGPELLIRYENEEAVDDSQLPKDRFSAERLKGVDSTLKIQPAELGDSAVYLCASSLLLGAGYEQYFGPGTRLTVT.

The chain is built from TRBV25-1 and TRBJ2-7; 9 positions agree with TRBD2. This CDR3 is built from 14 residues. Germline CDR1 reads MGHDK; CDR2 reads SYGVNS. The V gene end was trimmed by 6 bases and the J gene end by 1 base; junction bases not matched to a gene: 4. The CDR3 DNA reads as TGTGCCAGCAGAAAGCGGGGGGATTCCTACGAGCAGTACTTC. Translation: CASRKRGDSYEQYF.